The entry that follows covers one T cell receptor (beta chain) sequence. Its antigen is undetermined. This specimen belongs to a study of cytomegalovirus exposure and HLA in healthy donors. On the study more broadly: Roughly 85 million unique TCRs from HLA-typed donors made up an early data release. Study results and caveats: The listing of 150 to 200 TCR beta chains classed them as cytomegalovirus-associated. As a later analysis showed, a missense DCLRE1C variant was linked to trimming of TCR beta V- and J-genes. Among TCR beta chains of equal frequency, HLA-associated ones were more clonally expanded in a later analysis.

The CDR3 has 18 residues. Trimming took off 2 bases at V and 4 bases at J, with 23 bases between the two ends. CDR1 LGHNT and CDR2 FRNRAP come from the germline V gene. A multiplex PCR was run with 60 Vbeta primers and 13 Jbeta primers. TCRdb keeps only in-frame clones here, not all; method: immunoSEQ multiplex PCR. Of 150,000 to 200,000 clones listed, roughly 80% are singletons. The sample comprised PBMCs. The chain joins TRBV12-5 to TRBJ1-2; D unresolved. This receptor was identified in a man between 18 and 29 years old in good health and CMV-seropositive. The CDR3: CASGLSLQQRPEGYGYTF. In DNA, the CDR3 is TGTGCTAGTGGTTTGTCCTTACAGCAGAGACCTGAGGGCTATGGCTACACCTTC.